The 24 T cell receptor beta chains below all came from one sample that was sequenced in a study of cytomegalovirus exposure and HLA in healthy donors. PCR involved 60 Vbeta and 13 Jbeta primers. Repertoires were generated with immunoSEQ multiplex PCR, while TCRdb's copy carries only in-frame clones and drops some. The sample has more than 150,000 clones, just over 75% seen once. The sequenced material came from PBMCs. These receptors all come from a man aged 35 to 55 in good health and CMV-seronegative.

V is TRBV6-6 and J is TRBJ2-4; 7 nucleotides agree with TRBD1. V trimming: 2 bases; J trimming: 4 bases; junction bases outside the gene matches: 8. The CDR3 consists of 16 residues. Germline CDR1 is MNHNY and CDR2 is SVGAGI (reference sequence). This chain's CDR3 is CASSYNPQGEKNIQYF. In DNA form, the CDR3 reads TGTGCCAGCAGTTACAACCCTCAGGGGGAGAAAAACATTCAGTACTTC.

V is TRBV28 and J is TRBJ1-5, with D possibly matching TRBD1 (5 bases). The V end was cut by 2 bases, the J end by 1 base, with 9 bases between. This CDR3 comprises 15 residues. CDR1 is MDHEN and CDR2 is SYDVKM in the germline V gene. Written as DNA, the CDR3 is TGTGCCAGCAGTTTACAGGGACTCAGCAATCAGCCCCAGCATTTT. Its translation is CASSLQGLSNQPQHF.

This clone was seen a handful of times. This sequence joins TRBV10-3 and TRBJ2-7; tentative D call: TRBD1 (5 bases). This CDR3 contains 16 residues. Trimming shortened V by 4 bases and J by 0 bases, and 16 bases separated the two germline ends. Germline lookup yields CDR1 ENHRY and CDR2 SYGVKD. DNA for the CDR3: TGTGCCATCAGTGGGGAAGGGGCTAGGAGCTCCTACGAGCAGTACTTC. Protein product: CAISGEGARSSYEQYF.

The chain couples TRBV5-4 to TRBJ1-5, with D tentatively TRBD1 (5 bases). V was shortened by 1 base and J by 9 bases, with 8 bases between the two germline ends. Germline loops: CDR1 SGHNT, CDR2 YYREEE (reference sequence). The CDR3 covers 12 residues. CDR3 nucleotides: TGTGCCAGCAGCTTGCACGGGGGGCCCCAGCATTTT. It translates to CASSLHGGPQHF. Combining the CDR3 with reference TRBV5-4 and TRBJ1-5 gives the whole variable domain ETGVTQSPTHLIKTRGQQVTLRCSSQSGHNTVSWYQQALGQGPQFIFQYYREEENGRGNFPPRFSGLQFPNYSSELNVNALELDDSALYLCASSLHGGPQHFGDGTRLSIL.

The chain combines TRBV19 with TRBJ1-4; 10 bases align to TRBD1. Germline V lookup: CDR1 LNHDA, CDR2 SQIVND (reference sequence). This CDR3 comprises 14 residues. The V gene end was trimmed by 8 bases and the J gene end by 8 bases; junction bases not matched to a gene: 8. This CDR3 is CASGKGQGWEKLFF. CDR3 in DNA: TGTGCCAGTGGAAAGGGACAGGGGTGGGAAAAACTGTTTTTT.

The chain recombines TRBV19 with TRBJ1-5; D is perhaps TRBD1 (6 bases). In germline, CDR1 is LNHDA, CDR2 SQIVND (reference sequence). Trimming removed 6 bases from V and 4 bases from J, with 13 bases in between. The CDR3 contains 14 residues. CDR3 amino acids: CASRSGTKNQPQHF. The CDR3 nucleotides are TGTGCCAGTAGGTCCGGGACAAAGAATCAGCCCCAGCATTTT. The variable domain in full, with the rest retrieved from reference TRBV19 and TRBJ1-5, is DGGITQSPKYLFRKEGQNVTLSCEQNLNHDAMYWYRQDPGQGLRLIYYSQIVNDFQKGDIAEGYSVSREKKESFPLTVTSAQKNPTAFYLCASRSGTKNQPQHFGDGTRLSIL.

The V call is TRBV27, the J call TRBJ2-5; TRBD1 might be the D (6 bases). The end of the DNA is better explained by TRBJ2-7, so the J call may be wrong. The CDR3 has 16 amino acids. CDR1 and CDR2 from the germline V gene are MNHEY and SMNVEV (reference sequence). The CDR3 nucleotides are TGTGCCAGCAGTTTATTTTGGACAGAGAGTTCCTACGAGCAGTACTTC. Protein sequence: CASSLFWTESSYEQYF.

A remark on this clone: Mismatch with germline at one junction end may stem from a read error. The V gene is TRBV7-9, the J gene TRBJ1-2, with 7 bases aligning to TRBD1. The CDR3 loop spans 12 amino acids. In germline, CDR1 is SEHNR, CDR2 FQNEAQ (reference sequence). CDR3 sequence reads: CSSSSGQAGYTF. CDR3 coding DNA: TGTTCCAGCAGCTCTGGACAGGCGGGCTACACCTTC.

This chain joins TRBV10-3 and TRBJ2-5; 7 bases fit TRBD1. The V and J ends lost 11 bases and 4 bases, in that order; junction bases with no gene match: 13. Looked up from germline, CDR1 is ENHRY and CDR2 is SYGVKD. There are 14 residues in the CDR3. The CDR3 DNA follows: TGTGCCGTAGGATCGACAGGGACGGGAGAGACCCAGTACTTC. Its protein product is CAVGSTGTGETQYF.

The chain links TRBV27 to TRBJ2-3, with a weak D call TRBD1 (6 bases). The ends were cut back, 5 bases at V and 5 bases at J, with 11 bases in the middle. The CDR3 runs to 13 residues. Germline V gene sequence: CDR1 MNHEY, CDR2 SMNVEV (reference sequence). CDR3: CASSKGVQDTQYF. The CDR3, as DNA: TGTGCCAGCAGTAAGGGGGTTCAAGATACGCAGTATTTT.

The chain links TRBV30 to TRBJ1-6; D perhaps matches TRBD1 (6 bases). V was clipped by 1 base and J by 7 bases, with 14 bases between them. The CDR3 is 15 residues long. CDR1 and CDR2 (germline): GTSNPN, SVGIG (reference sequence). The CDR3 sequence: CAWSETGQGNSPLHF. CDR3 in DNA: TGTGCCTGGAGTGAAACGGGACAAGGCAATTCACCCCTCCACTTT.

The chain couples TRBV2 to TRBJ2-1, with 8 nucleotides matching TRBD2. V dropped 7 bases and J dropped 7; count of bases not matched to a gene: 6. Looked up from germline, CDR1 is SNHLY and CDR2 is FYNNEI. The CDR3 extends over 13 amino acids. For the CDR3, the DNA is TGTGCCAGCAAGTGGGGACTAGGGAATGAGCAGTTCTTC. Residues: CASKWGLGNEQFF.

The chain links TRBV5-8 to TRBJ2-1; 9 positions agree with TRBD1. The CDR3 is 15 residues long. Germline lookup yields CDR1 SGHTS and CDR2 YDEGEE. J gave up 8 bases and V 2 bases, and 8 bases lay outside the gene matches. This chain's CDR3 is CASSFRTGVSDEQFF. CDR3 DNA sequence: TGTGCCAGCAGCTTTCGGACAGGGGTCAGCGATGAGCAGTTCTTC.

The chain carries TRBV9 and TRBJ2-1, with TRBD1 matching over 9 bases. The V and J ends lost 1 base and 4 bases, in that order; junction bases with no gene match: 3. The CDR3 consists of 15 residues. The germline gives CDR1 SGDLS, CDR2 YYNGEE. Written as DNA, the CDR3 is TGTGCCAGCAGCGTATGGGACAGGGATTACAATGAGCAGTTCTTC. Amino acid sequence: CASSVWDRDYNEQFF.

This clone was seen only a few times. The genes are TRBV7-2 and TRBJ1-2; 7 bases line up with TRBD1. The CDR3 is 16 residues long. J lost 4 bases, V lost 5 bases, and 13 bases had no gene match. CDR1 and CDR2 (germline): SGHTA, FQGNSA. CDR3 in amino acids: CASSPEQGPVIYGYTF. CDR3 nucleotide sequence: TGTGCCAGCAGCCCCGAACAGGGGCCGGTCATCTATGGCTACACCTTC.

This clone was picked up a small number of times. CDR3 sequence: CASSSTDAGANVLTF. DNA of the CDR3: TGTGCCAGCAGTAGTACAGACGCTGGGGCCAACGTCCTGACTTTC. This chain connects TRBV6-1 to TRBJ2-6, with D hard to call. Trimming removed 5 bases at V and 2 bases at J, with 10 bases between. CDR1 MNHNS and CDR2 SASEGT come from the germline V gene. CDR3 length: 15 amino acids.

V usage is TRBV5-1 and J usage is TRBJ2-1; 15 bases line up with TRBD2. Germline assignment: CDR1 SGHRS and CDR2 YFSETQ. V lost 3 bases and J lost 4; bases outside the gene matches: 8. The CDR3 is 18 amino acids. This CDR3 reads CASSSAGLAGGLYNEQFF. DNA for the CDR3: TGCGCCAGCAGCTCCGCGGGACTAGCGGGAGGACTATACAATGAGCAGTTCTTC.

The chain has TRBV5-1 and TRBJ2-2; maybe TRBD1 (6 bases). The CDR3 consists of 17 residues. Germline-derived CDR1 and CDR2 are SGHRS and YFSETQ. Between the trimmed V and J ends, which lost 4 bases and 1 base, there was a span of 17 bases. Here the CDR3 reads CASSRTGTRQNTGELFF. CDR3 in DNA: TGCGCCAGCAGCCGTACAGGGACCCGACAGAACACCGGGGAGCTGTTTTTT.

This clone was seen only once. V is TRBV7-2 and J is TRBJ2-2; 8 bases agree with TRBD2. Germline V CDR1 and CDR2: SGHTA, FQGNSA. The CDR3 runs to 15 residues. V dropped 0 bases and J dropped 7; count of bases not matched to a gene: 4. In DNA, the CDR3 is TGTGCCAGCAGCTTAGCCGGGAGGGTTATCGGGGAGCTGTTTTTT. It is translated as CASSLAGRVIGELFF.

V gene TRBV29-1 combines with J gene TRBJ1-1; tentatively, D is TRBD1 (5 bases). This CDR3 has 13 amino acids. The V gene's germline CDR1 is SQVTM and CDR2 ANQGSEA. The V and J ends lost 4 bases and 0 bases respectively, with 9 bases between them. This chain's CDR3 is CSVGGGVNTEAFF. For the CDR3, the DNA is TGCAGCGTTGGCGGGGGGGTGAACACTGAAGCTTTCTTT.

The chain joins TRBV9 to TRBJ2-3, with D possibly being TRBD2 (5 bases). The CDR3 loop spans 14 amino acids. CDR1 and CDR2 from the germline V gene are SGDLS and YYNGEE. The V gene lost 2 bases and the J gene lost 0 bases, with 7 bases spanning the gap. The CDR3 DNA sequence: TGTGCCAGCAGCGTCGAGGGAAGCACAGATACGCAGTATTTT. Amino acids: CASSVEGSTDTQYF.

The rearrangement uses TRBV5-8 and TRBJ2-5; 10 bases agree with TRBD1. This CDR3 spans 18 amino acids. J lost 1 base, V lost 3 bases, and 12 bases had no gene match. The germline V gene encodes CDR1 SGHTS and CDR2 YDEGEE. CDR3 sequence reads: CASSWGPRDRGRQETQYF. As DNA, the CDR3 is TGTGCCAGCAGCTGGGGTCCCCGGGACAGGGGACGCCAAGAGACCCAGTACTTC.

The CDR3 is CAGPDSFYGYTF. The CDR3 DNA reads as TGTGCCGGCCCGGACTCTTTCTATGGCTACACCTTC. The V gene is TRBV27, the J gene TRBJ1-2, with D unresolved. V dropped 11 bases and J dropped 4 bases, with 14 bases sitting between them. The CDR3 length is 12 residues. CDR1 and CDR2 (germline): MNHEY, SMNVEV (reference sequence).

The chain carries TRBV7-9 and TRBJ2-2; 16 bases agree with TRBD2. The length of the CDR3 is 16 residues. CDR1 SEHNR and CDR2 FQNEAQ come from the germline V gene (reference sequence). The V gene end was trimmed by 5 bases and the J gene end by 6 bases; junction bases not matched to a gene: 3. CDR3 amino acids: CASSLGLAGGPGELFF. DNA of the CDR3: TGTGCCAGCAGCCTGGGACTAGCGGGAGGGCCCGGGGAGCTGTTTTTT.